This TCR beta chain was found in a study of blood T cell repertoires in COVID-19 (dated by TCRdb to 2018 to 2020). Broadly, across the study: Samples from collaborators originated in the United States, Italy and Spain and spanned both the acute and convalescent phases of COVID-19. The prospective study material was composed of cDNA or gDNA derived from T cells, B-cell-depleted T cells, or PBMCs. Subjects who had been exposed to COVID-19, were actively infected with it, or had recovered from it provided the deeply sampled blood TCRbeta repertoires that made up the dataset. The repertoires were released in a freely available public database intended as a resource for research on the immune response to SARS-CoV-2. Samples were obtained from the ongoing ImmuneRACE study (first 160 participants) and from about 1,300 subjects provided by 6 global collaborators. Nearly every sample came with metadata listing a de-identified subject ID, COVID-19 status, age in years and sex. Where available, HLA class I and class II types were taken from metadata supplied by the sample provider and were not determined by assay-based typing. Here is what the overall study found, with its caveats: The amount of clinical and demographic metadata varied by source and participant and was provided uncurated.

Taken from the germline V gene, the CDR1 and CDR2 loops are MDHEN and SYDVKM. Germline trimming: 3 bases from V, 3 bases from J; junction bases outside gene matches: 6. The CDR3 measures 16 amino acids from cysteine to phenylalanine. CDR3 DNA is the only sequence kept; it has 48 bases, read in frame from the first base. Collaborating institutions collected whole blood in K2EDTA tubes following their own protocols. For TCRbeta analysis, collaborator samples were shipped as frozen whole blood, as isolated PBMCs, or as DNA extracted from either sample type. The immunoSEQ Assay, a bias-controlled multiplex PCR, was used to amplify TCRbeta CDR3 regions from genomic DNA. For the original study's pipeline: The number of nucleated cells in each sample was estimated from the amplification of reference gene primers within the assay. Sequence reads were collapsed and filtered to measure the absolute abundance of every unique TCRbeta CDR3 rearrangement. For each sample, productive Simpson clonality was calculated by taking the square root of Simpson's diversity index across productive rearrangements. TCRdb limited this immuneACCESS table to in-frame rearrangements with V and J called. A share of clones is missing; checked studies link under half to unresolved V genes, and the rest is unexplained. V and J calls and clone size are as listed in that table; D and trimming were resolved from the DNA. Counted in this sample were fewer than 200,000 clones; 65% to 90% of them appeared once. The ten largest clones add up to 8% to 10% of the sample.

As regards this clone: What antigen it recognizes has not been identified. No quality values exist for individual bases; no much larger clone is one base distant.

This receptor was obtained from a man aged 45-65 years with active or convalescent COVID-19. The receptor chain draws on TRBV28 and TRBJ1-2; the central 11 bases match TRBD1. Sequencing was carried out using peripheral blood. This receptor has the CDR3 CASSFSSGQGDYGYTF. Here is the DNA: TGTGCCAGCAGTTTCTCCTCGGGACAGGGGGACTATGGCTACACCTTC.